The 3 T cell receptor beta chains in this list originate from one sample, sequenced in a study of T cells after yellow fever vaccination. TCRdb re-derived calls from the 5' RACE reads in MiXCR, one entry per CDR3 protein. Counted here are 250,000 to 400,000 distinct CDR3 sequences, roughly 4.3% occurring once; the ten biggest clones make up about 22%. Sequenced here: PBMCs, sampled 5 days after the yellow fever booster vaccination. The source of these receptors is a man aged 18 to 30 who received the YFV17D yellow fever vaccine.

This clonotype was seen only a few times. The chain couples TRBV11-2 to TRBJ2-6, with D unresolved. This CDR3 is 18 amino acids long. Per germline, CDR1 SGHAT and CDR2 FQNNGV. With 4 bases removed from V and 0 bases from J, the gap between germline ends came to 16 bases. The DNA of the CDR3 is TGTGCCAGCAGCTCACCCAGGACGGTGAGCTCTGGGGCCAACGTCCTGACTTTC. Its protein product is CASSSPRTVSSGANVLTF.

There are a few counts of this clonotype. The chain is built from TRBV10-3 and TRBJ2-7; possibly TRBD2 for D (6 bases). V was clipped by 7 bases and J by 3 bases, with 13 bases between them. The CDR3 totals 13 residues. Germline loops: CDR1 ENHRY, CDR2 SYGVKD. The CDR3 nucleotides are TGTGCCATCACCGGGCGGGACCACTACGAGCAGTACTTC. Amino acids: CAITGRDHYEQYF.

This clonotype showed up just a few times. V is TRBV12-3 or TRBV12-4 and J is TRBJ1-5; TRBD1 might be the D (5 bases). This CDR3 is built from 13 residues. Trimming removed 3 bases at V and 7 bases at J, with 10 bases between. This CDR3 is CASSFGGLQPQHF. In DNA form, the CDR3 reads TGTGCCAGCAGTTTTGGGGGTTTGCAGCCCCAGCATTTT.